The clone carrying this T cell receptor (beta chain) occurred many times. Its antigen is not identified. Amplification targeted the TCR beta CDR3 regions, with RNA transcripts as the source material. First-round RT-PCR with HTBI primers preceded a second-round multiplex PCR. Each CDR3 protein is one row after TCRdb ran MiXCR on the multiplex PCR reads. There are about 740,000 distinct CDR3 sequences in the sample; roughly 40% occur only once, and approximately 43% lies in the top ten. These data belong to a study of Graves' ophthalmopathy and Graves' hyperthyroidism. General study findings and limits: An 81.08% specificity and roughly 90% sensitivity were achieved by a 13-signature model that separated ophthalmopathy from stable hyperthyroidism.

CDR1 is SGHNT, CDR2 YYREEE, per germline (reference sequence). The ends were cut back, 4 bases at V and 3 bases at J, with 7 bases in the middle. The CDR3 contains 12 residues. Under 3 months in duration, the ophthalmopathy in affected donors had moderate-to-severe activity, CAS ≥3 and NOSPECS ≥4. Clinicians made diagnoses from clinical symptoms, serum thyroxine, TRAb, thyroid ultrasound and orbital computed tomography. This TCR was recovered from an adult man with Graves' ophthalmopathy. The chain uses TRBV5-4 and TRBJ1-1; D ambiguous. The sample was peripheral blood. The CDR3 loop reads CASSPKDTEAFF. CDR3 coding DNA: TGTGCCAGCAGCCCTAAAGACACTGAAGCTTTCTTT.